This entry concerns a single T cell receptor (beta chain). This PCR relied on a set of 60 Vbeta primers and 13 Jbeta primers. TCRdb keeps only in-frame clones here, not all; method: immunoSEQ multiplex PCR. The sample contains roughly 43,000 clones, approximately 60% of which appear only once. This sample was included in a study of cytomegalovirus exposure and HLA in healthy donors. Study summary: From donors who were HLA-typed, an early data release held 65 million to 85 million unique TCRs.

This CDR3 comprises 14 residues. CDR1 and CDR2 from the germline V gene are SGHVS and FQNEAQ. Trimming pared 6 bases from V and 6 bases from J, leaving 14 bases between. Sample: PBMCs. The V call is TRBV7-8, the J call TRBJ1-4; D might be TRBD1 (6 bases). The receptor was isolated from a human donor in good health. Written as DNA, the CDR3 is TGTGCCAGCAGTTACAGGGTTCGTGATGAAAAACTGTTTTTT. It yields the protein CASSYRVRDEKLFF.